This T cell receptor (beta chain) is drawn from a study of T-cell memory formation after mild COVID-19. Whole-study results and caveats: The CD4+ clones that contracted clustered mainly within CM and EM, and the CD8+ clones concentrated in EMRA. In pre-infection memory, a portion of responding clones appeared, which suggested that cross-reactive memory joined. Contracting clones from day 15 to 85 showed balanced CD4/CD8; later expanders favored CD4+.

TCRdb reprocessed the 5' RACE reads with MiXCR, giving one entry per CDR3 protein. The sample contains some 120,000 distinct CDR3 sequences, roughly 15% of which appear only once. As for this clonotype: Its cognate antigen is unknown.

V shed 4 bases, J shed 6 bases, and the junction held 13 bases outside the gene matches. The length of the CDR3 is 16 residues. CDR1 is SGHDT, CDR2 YYEEEE, per germline. The source is an adult woman who had mild COVID-19 (a few samples of this study predate the infection). Cell type and time point are not known. Sequencing was carried out using PBMCs or a T cell subset sorted from them (not recorded which). The gene calls are TRBV5-6 and TRBJ2-1; 7 bases are a match to TRBD2. The CDR3 region is CASSLGRERSVNEQFF. CDR3 coding DNA: TGTGCCAGCAGCCTGGGGCGGGAGAGGTCTGTCAATGAGCAGTTCTTC.